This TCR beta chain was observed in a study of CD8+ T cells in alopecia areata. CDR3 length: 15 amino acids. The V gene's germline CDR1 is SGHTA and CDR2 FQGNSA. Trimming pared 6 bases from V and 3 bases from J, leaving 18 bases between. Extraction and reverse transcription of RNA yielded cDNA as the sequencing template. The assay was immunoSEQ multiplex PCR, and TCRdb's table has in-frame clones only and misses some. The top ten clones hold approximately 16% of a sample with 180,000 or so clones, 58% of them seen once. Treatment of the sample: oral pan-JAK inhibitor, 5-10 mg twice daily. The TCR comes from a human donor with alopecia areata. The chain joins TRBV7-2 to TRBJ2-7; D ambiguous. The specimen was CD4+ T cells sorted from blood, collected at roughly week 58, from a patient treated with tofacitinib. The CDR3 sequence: CASSPSSTRNYEQYF. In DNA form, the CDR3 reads TGTGCCAGCAGTCCAAGTAGTACTCGGAACTACGAGCAGTACTTC.